The rows below give T cell receptor beta chains drawn from one sample of a study of T cells in Graves' hyperthyroidism and ophthalmopathy. TCRdb reprocessed the multiplex PCR reads with MiXCR, giving one entry per CDR3 protein. The table lists 560,000 or so distinct CDR3 sequences, just over 45% of them singletons. The sample taken for sequencing was peripheral blood or thyroid tissue (not recorded which). The receptors originated from a young woman with Graves' hyperthyroidism. The CDR3 runs from the conserved cysteine through the conserved F or W. D genes are given only for firm matches. For some rows the clone size is stated as once, few or many, or as a class when expanded; others skip it.

J gene	V gene	clone size	D gene	CDR3 DNA	CDR3 protein
TRBJ1-6	TRBV25-1	-	-	TGTGCCAGCAAGTCCGGTTTCGATAATTCACCCCTCCACTTT	CASKSGFDNSPLHF
TRBJ1-5	TRBV3-1	-	-	TGTGCCAGCAGCCCTACCTATGGGAGCAATCAGCCCCAGCATTTT	CASSPTYGSNQPQHF
TRBJ2-7	TRBV12-3/TRBV12-4	-	-	TGTGCCAGCAGTTTGCCGACAGGTTCCCCATCCTACGAGCAGTACTTC	CASSLPTGSPSYEQYF
TRBJ2-5	TRBV7-8	-	TRBD2	TGTGCCAGCAGCTTAGTACTAGCGGGAAGAGAGACCCAGTACTTC	CASSLVLAGRETQYF
TRBJ1-2	TRBV7-2	many	-	TGTGCCAGCAGCTTAGCGCGGGGCAGCCCCTATGGCTACACCTTC	CASSLARGSPYGYTF
TRBJ1-2	TRBV21-1	-	-	TGTGCCAGCAGCACCCGACAGGGTGATAACTATGGCTACACCTTC	CASSTRQGDNYGYTF
TRBJ1-5	TRBV7-3	-	TRBD1	TGTGCCAGCAGCTTACGGGACAGGGGATTGGCCCAGCCCCAGCATTTT	CASSLRDRGLAQPQHF
TRBJ2-2	TRBV9	-	-	TGTGCCAGCAGCGATCCCCGGCCCACCGGGGAGCTGTTTTTT	CASSDPRPTGELFF
TRBJ1-5	TRBV15	-	TRBD1	TGTGCCACCAGCCCGACAGGGGTTCAGCCCCAGCATTTT	CATSPTGVQPQHF
TRBJ2-5	TRBV7-2	-	-	TGTGCCAGCAGCCACAATGAGGACAGCCAAGAGACCCAGTACTTC	CASSHNEDSQETQYF
TRBJ1-2	TRBV7-9	many	-	TGTGCCAGCAGCTTGTACAGGGCGCACTATGGCTACACCTTC	CASSLYRAHYGYTF
TRBJ2-7	TRBV20-1	-	TRBD2	TGCAGTGCTAGAGGAGAGGCGGGAGGGCACAACGAGCAGTACTTC	CSARGEAGGHNEQYF
TRBJ2-7	TRBV20-1	-	-	TGCAGTGCTAGAGATCCGAGGGACCTGGGCTACGAGCAGTACTTC	CSARDPRDLGYEQYF
TRBJ2-7	TRBV29-1	-	TRBD2	TGCAGCGTTGAAGAGACTAGCGGGAGGATCTACGAGCAGTACTTC	CSVEETSGRIYEQYF
TRBJ2-5	TRBV20-1	few	TRBD2	TGCAGTGCAGCGGGGGGTCCAGGACCGGAGACCCAGTACTTC	CSAAGGPGPETQYF
TRBJ1-2	TRBV29-1	many	-	TGCAGCGTTCGACACACTGACGTCGGCTACACCTTC	CSVRHTDVGYTF
TRBJ2-7	TRBV7-9	many	TRBD1	TGTGCCAGCAGCTTAGGATATGGACAGGGTCGTAGCGAGCAGTACTTC	CASSLGYGQGRSEQYF
TRBJ1-3	TRBV19	few	-	TGTGCCAGTAGTCCCGACAGGCAGGGTTGGGGTGGAAACACCATATATTTT	CASSPDRQGWGGNTIYF
TRBJ1-5	TRBV15	once	-	TGTGCCACCAGCAGTGCGGGGGGAAGACGCAATCAGCCCCAGCATTTT	CATSSAGGRRNQPQHF
TRBJ1-4	TRBV19	-	-	TGTGCCAGTAGCACCCGGGCCGTGGGGCGGGCTAATGAAAAACTGTTTTTT	CASSTRAVGRANEKLFF
TRBJ1-1	TRBV2	once	-	TGTGCCAGCAGTGAACACGAGAACACTGGAGCTTTCTTT	CASSEHENTGAFF
TRBJ2-7	TRBV7-9	-	TRBD2	TGTGCCAGCAGCCCCCGGGGAGGGATGAGCTACGAGCAGTACTTC	CASSPRGGMSYEQYF
TRBJ1-4	TRBV5-1	-	-	TGCGCCAGCAGCTTGACTACAGCGTTTTTT	CASSLTTAFF
TRBJ1-1	TRBV7-2	many	TRBD1	TGTGCCAGCAGCTGGACAGGGAGGTTAAACACTGAAGCTTTCTTT	CASSWTGRLNTEAFF